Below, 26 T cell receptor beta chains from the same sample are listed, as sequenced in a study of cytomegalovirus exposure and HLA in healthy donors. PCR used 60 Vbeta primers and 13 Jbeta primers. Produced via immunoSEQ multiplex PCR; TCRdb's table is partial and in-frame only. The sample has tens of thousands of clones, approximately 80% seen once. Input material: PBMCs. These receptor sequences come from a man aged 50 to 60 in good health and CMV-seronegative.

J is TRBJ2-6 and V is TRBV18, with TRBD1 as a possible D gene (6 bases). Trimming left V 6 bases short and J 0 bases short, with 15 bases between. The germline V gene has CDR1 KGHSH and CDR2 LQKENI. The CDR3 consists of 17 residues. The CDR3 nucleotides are TGTGCCAGCTCCCGACAGGTGACGGGCTCTGGGGCCAACGTCCTGACTTTC. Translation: CASSRQVTGSGANVLTF. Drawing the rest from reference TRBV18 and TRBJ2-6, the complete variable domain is NAGVMQNPRHLVRRRGQEARLRCSPMKGHSHVYWYRQLPEEGLKFMVYLQKENIIDESGMPKERFSAEFPKEGPSILRIQQVVRGDSAAYFCASSRQVTGSGANVLTFGAGSRLTVL.

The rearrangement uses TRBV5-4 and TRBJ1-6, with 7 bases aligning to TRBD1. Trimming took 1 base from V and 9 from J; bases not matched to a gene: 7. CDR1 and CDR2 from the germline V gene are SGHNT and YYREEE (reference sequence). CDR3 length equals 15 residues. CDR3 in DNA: TGTGCCAGCAGCTTGATTCAGGGGGTGAGTTCACCCCTCCACTTT. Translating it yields CASSLIQGVSSPLHF.

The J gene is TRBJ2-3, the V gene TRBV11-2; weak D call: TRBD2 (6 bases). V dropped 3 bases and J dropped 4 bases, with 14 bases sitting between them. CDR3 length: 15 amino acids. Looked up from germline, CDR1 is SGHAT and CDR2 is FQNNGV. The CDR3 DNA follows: TGTGCCAGCAGCTTCGCGGGACCCGCCGCAGATACGCAGTATTTT. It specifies CASSFAGPAADTQYF. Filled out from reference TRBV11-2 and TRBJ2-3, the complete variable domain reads EAGVAQSPRYKIIEKRQSVAFWCNPISGHATLYWYQQILGQGPKLLIQFQNNGVVDDSQLPKDRFSAERLKGVDSTLKIQPAKLEDSAVYLCASSFAGPAADTQYFGPGTRLTVL.

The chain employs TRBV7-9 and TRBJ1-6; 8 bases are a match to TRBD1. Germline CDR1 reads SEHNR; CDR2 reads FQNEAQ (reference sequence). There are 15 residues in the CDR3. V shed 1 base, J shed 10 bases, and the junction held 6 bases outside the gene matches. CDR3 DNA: TGTGCCAGCAGCTTAGGTCAGGGGGCGAACTCACCCCTCCACTTT. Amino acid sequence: CASSLGQGANSPLHF.

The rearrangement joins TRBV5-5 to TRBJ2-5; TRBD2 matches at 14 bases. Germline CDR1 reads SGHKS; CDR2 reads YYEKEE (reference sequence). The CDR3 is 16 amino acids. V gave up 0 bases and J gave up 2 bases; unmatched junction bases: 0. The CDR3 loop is CASSLGLAGGQETQYF. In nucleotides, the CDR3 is TGTGCCAGCAGCTTGGGACTAGCGGGGGGGCAAGAGACCCAGTACTTC.

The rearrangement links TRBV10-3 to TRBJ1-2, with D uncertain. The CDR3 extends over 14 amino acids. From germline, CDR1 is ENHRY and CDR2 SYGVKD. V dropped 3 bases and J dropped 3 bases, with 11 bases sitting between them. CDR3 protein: CAISESEDYYGYTF. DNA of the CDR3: TGTGCCATCAGTGAATCTGAGGACTACTATGGCTACACCTTC.

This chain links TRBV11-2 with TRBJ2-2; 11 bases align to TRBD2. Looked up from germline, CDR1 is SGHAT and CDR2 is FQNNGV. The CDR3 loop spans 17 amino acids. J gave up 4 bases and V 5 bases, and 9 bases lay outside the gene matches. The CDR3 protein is CASSPGTSGGGTGELFF. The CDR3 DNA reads TGTGCCAGCAGCCCCGGTACTAGCGGGGGTGGCACCGGGGAGCTGTTTTTT.

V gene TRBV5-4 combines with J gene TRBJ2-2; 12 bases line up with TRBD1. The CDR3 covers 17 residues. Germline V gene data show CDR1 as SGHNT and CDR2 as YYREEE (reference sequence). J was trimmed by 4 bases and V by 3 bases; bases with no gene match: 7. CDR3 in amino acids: CASSYPGQGAITGELFF. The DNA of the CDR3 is TGTGCCAGCAGCTATCCGGGACAGGGGGCAATCACCGGGGAGCTGTTTTTT.

CDR3: CASSPGQGVTGELFF. CDR3 bases: TGTGCCAGCTCCCCTGGACAGGGTGTCACCGGGGAGCTGTTTTTT. The chain couples TRBV18 to TRBJ2-2; TRBD1 agrees at 8 bases. The CDR3 length is 15 residues. The germline gives CDR1 KGHSH, CDR2 LQKENI. J was trimmed by 4 bases and V by 6 bases; bases with no gene match: 7.

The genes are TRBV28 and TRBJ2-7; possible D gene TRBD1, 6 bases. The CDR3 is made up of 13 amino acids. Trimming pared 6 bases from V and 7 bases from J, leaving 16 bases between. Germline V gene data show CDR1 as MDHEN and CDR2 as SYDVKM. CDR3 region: CASSLTRGGEQYF. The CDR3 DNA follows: TGTGCCAGCAGCTTGACGCGAGGGGGTGAGCAGTACTTC.

CDR3 sequence (DNA): TGTGCCAGCAGCTCGGACAGGACTAACTATGGCTACACCTTC. The encoded protein is CASSSDRTNYGYTF. This chain connects TRBV5-6 to TRBJ1-2, with 7 bases aligning to TRBD1. The CDR3 loop spans 14 amino acids. The V gene's germline CDR1 is SGHDT and CDR2 YYEEEE. The trim removed 3 bases at V and 0 bases at J, leaving 2 bases unmatched.

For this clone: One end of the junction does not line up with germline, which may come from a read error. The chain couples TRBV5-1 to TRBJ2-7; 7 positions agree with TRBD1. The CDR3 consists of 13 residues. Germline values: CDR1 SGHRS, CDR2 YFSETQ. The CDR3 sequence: CASSLEVGTEGDF. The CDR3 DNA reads TGCGCCAGCAGCTTGGAGGTGGGGACAGAAGGGGACTTC.

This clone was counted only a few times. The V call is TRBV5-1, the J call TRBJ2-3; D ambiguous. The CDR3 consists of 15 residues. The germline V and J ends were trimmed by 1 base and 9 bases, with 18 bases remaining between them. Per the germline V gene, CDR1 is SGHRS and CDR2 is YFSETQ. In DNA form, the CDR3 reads TGCGCCAGCAGCTTGACCACTTACCGAACCTTCACGCAGTATTTT. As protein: CASSLTTYRTFTQYF.

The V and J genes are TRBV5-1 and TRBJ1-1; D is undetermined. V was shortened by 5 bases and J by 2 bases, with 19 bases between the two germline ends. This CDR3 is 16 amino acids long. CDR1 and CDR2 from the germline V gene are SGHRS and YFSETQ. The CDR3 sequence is CASRGQLSYLNTEAFF. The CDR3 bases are TGCGCCAGCAGGGGCCAGCTATCTTACCTTAACACTGAAGCTTTCTTT.

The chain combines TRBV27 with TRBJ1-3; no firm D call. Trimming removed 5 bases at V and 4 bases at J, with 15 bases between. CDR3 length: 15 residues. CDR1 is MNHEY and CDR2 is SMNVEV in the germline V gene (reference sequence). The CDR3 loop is CASSPMANQGNTIYF. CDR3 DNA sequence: TGTGCCAGCAGTCCGATGGCAAACCAAGGAAACACCATATATTTT.

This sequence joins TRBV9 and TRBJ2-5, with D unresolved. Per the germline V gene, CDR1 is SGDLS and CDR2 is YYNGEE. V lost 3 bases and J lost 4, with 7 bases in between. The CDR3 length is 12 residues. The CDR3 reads CASSARGETQYF. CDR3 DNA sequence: TGTGCCAGCAGCGCGCGTGGAGAGACCCAGTACTTC. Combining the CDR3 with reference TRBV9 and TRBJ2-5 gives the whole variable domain DSGVTQTPKHLITATGQRVTLRCSPRSGDLSVYWYQQSLDQGLQFLIQYYNGEERAKGNILERFSAQQFPDLHSELNLSSLELGDSALYFCASSARGETQYFGPGTRLLVL.

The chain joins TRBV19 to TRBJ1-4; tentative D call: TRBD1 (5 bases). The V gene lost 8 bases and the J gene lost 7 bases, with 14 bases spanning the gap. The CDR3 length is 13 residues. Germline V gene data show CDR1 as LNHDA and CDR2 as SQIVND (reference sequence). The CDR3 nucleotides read TGTGCCAGTGCTCGTGGGGGAGGTGAAAAACTGTTTTTT. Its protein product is CASARGGGEKLFF.

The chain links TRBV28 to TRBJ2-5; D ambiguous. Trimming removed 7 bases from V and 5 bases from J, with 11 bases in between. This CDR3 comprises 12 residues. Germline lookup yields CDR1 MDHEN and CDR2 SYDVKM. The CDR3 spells CASISPRETQYF. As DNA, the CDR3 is TGTGCCAGCATTTCCCCCCGGGAGACCCAGTACTTC.

Written as DNA, the CDR3 is TGTGCCAGCAGCTATATAGCGGGGGAGTATGCAGATACGCAGTATTTT. This translates into CASSYIAGEYADTQYF. This rearrangement joins TRBV7-3 to TRBJ2-3; 9 nucleotides line up with TRBD2. CDR1 and CDR2 (germline): SGHTA, FQGTGA. V shed 4 bases, J shed 4 bases, and the junction held 9 bases outside the gene matches. The CDR3 covers 16 residues.

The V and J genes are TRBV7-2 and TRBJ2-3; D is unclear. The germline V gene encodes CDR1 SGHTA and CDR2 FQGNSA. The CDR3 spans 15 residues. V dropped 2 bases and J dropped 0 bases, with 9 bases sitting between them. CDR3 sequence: CASSLYRVSTDTQYF. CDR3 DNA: TGTGCCAGCAGCTTATATCGGGTAAGCACAGATACGCAGTATTTT.

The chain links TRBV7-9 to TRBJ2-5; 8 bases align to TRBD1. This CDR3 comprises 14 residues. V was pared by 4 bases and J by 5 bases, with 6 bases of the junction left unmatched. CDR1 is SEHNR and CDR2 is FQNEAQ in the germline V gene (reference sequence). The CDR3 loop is CASSSRQGTETQYF. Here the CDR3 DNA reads TGTGCCAGCAGCTCACGACAGGGGACGGAGACCCAGTACTTC.

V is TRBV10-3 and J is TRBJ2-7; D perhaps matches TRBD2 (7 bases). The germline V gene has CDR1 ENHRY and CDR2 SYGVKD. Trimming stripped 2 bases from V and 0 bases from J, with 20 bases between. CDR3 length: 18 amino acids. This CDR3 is CAISEGGGGTRSSYEQYF. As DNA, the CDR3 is TGTGCCATCAGTGAGGGAGGGGGGGGCACACGGAGCTCCTACGAGCAGTACTTC.

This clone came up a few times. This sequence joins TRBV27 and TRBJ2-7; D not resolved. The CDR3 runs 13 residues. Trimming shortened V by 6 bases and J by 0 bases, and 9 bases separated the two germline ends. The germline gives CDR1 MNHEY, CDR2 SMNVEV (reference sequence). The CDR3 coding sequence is TGTGCCAGCAGGGGCATGGGCTCCTACGAGCAGTACTTC. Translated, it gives CASRGMGSYEQYF.

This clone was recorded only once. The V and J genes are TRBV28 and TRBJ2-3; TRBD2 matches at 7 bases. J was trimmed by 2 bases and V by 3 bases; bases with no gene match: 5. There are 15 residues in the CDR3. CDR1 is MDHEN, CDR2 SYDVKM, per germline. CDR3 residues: CASSFLRGITDTQYF. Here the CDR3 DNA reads TGTGCCAGCAGTTTTCTGCGGGGGATCACAGATACGCAGTATTTT.

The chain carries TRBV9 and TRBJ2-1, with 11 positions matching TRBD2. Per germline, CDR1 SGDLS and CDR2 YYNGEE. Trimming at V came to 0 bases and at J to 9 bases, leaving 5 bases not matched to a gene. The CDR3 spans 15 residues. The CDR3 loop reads CASSVATSGDGEQFF. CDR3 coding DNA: TGTGCCAGCAGCGTAGCGACTAGCGGGGACGGTGAGCAGTTCTTC.

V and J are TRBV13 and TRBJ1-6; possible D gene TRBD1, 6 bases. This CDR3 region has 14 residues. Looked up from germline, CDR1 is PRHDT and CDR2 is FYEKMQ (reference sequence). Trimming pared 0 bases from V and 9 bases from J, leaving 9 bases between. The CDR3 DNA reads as TGTGCCAGCAGCTTAGGACAGGGAGTTTCACCCCTCCACTTT. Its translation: CASSLGQGVSPLHF.